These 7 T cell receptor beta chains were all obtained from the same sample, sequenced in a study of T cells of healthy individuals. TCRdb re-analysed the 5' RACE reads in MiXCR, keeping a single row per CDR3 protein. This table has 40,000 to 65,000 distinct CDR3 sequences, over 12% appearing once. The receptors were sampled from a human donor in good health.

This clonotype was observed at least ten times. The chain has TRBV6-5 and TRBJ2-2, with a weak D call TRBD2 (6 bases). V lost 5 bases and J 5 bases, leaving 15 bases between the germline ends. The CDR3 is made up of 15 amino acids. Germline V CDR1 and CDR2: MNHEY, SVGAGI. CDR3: CASSRAGTYTGELFF. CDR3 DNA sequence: TGTGCCAGCAGTCGGGCCGGGACTTATACCGGGGAGCTGTTTTTT.

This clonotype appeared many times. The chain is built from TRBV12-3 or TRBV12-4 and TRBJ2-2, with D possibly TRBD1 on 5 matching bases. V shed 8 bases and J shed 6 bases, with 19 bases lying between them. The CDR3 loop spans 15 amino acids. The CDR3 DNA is TGTGCCAGCGGAAGGGGTCTAAAAGGACCCGGGGAGCTGTTTTTT. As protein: CASGRGLKGPGELFF.

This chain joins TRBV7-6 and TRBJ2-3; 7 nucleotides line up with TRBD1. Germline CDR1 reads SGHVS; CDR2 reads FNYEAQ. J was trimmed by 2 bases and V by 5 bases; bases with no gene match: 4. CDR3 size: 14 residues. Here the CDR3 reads CASSRGQNTDTQYF. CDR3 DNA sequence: TGTGCCAGCAGCAGGGGGCAGAACACAGATACGCAGTATTTT.

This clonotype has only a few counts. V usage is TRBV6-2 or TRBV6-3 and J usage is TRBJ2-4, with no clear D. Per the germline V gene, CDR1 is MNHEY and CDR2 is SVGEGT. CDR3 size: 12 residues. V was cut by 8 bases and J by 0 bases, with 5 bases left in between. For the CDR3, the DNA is TGTGCCAGCGGAATAGCCAAAAACATTCAGTACTTC. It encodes CASGIAKNIQYF.

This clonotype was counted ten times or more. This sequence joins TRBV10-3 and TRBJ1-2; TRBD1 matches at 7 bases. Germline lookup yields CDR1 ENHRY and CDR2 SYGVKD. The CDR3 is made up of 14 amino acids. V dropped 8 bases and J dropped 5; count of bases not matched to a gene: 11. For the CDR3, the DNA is TGTGCCATCGGGGGAGGACAGGTCGATTATGGCTACACCTTC. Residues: CAIGGGQVDYGYTF.

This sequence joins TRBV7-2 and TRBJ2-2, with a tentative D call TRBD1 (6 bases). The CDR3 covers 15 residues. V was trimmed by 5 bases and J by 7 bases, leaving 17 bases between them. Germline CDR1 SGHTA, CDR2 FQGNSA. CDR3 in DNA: TGTGCCAGCAGCCAAAACAGGGTTGGAGGCGGGGAGCTGTTTTTT. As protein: CASSQNRVGGGELFF.

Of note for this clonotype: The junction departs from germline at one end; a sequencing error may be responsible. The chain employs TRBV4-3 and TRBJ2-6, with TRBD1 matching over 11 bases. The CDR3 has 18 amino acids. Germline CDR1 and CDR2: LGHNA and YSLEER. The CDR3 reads CASSLRTGGFSGTNVLTF. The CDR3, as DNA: TGCGCCAGCAGCCTTCGGACAGGGGGCTTCTCTGGGACCAACGTCCTGACTTTC.